Given below is one T cell receptor beta chain in context. Its antigen is unknown. Germline V gene lookup returns CDR1 SGHAT and CDR2 FQNNGV. There are 14 residues in the CDR3. V lost 8 bases, J lost 3 bases, and 2 bases stayed unmatched. TCRbeta library preparation incorporated unique molecular identifiers. Each CDR3 protein is one row after TCRdb ran MiXCR on the PCR reads. Of 250,000 to 400,000 distinct CDR3 sequences listed, around 25% are singletons. The data stem from a study of T-cell reconstitution after alpha-beta-depleted transplantation in children. Overall study results and limits: Some patients' high day-60 TCRbeta diversity was traced to surviving recipient T cells and thymic progenitors.

The chain joins TRBV11-2 to TRBJ2-7; 15 bases match TRBD2. The sample here was PBMCs, mostly from graft donor cells, taken 180 days after TCRalphabeta/CD19-depleted stem cell transplant. The clonotype was recovered from a male patient aged 10 to 17 who had a stem cell transplant for acute lymphoblastic leukemia, so the T cells may come from the graft donor. CDR3 amino acids: CASAGLAGGYEQYF. Here the CDR3 DNA reads TGTGCCAGCGCGGGACTAGCGGGAGGCTACGAGCAGTACTTC.